This TCR beta chain was observed in a study of CXCR3-negative and CXCR3-positive naive CD8 T cells. Study findings and constraints: Memory cells differed in TRBV-TRBJ usage, but naive CXCR3-negative and CXCR3-positive cells had similar usage. Naive cells that were CXCR3-positive had more hydrophobic TRB CDR3s (compared with CXCR3-negative naive cells).

For this clonotype: Its antigen is currently unknown.

With UMI labels, 5' RACE was used to prepare the TRB cDNA libraries. TCRdb reprocessed the 5' RACE reads and reports one entry per CDR3 protein, with no DNA. Its table lists 130,000 or so distinct CDR3 sequences. The sequenced sample consisted of naive CXCR3+ CD8+ T cells from blood. Sample subset: CD45RO-CCR7+CD27+CD95- naive CD8+ T cells expressing CXCR3 (TNR3+). The clonotype originates from a human donor in good health. Some clones in this sample may be carry-over from other donors' samples.

The CDR3 sequence is CASSWKRGGHEQYF. The chain couples TRBV5-1 to TRBJ2-7; with no DNA, the TCRdb D assignment of TRBD1 cannot be verified. The CDR3 loop spans 14 amino acids. The germline gives CDR1 SGHRS, CDR2 YFSETQ. Supplemented by reference TRBV5-1 and TRBJ2-7, the full variable domain reads KAGVTQTPRYLIKTRGQQVTLSCSPISGHRSVSWYQQTPGQGLQFLFEYFSETQRNKGNFPGRFSGRQFSNSRSEMNVSTLELGDSALYLCASSWKRGGHEQYFGPGTRLTVT.